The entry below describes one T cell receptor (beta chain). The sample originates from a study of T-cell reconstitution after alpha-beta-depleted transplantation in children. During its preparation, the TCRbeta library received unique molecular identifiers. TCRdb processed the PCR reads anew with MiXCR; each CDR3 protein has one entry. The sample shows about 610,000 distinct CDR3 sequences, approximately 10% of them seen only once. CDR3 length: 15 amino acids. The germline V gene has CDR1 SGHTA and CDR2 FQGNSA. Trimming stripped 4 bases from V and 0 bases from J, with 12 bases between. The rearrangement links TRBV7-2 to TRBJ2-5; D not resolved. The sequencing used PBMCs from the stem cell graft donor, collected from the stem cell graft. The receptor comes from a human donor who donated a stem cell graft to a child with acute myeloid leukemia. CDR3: CASSSQRSYQETQYF. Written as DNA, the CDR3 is TGTGCCAGCAGCTCCCAACGGTCTTACCAAGAGACCCAGTACTTC.